The sequence of this TCR beta chain was determined in a study of response to subunit inactivated influenza vaccine. On this clonotype: Its antigen is not identified. Possible read error: a much larger clone is one base away.

Findings of the study overall: A suggestion made by the authors is that each seasonal influenza vaccination recruits few new T cells.

This CDR3 has 16 residues. The V end lost 5 bases, the J end lost 2 bases, and 19 bases lay between the germline ends. TCRdb independently ran MiXCR on the RT-PCR reads; one entry per CDR3 protein. The data contain 650,000 to 800,000 distinct CDR3 sequences, under 20% of them seen just once; the ten biggest clones take up roughly a tenth. The sample consisted of PBMCs from blood, taken roughly 5 days after vaccination. The receptor was derived from a man aged 45-65 years who received an inactivated influenza vaccine. The chain has TRBV12-3 or TRBV12-4 and TRBJ2-7, with D possibly being TRBD2 (6 bases). The chain's CDR3 is CASSRNNWRGPYEQYF. As DNA, the CDR3 is TGTGCCAGCAGTCGAAATAATTGGAGGGGTCCCTACGAGCAGTACTTC.